A selection of T cell receptor beta chains follows, all from one sample in a study of cytomegalovirus exposure and HLA in healthy donors. The repertoire was sequenced with immunoSEQ multiplex PCR; TCRdb's copy has only in-frame clones and lacks some. The data contain approximately 190,000 clones, roughly 70% of them singletons. Sequencing was performed on PBMCs. All receptors come from a man in his forties or fifties in good health and CMV-seropositive. The CDR3 runs from the conserved cysteine through the conserved F or W. Fields, in order: D gene, clone size, V gene, J gene, CDR3 DNA, CDR3 protein. A D gene is named only where the DNA matches it firmly. A clone size is listed for some rows: how often the clone was seen (once, few, many), or a class if it is expanded.

.	.	TRBV7-2	TRBJ2-7	TGTGCCAGCAGCTTTTCAGGGAAAGGCACCTACGAGCAGTACTTC	CASSFSGKGTYEQYF
.	once	TRBV6-6	TRBJ1-3	TGTGCCTCCTCAAGGGGAGGATACAGTGGAAACACCATATATTTT	CASSRGGYSGNTIYF
TRBD2	.	TRBV4-1	TRBJ2-5	TGCGCCAGCAGCCGGACTAGCGCCCAAGAGACCCAGTACTTC	CASSRTSAQETQYF
TRBD2	once	TRBV9	TRBJ2-5	TGTGCCAGCAGCGCCCCCCGCGCGGGGGGAGGTAAGGAGACCCAGTACTTC	CASSAPRAGGGKETQYF
.	.	TRBV6-6	TRBJ1-3	TGTGCCAGCAGTTACTCGACGATGGGCCATGGAAACACCATATATTTT	CASSYSTMGHGNTIYF
.	once	TRBV7-8	TRBJ2-2	TGTGCCAGCAGTTTTGGGGCAGACGGGGAGCTGTTTTTT	CASSFGADGELFF
.	.	TRBV19	TRBJ1-2	TGTGCCAGTAGACAGGGACGTAACTATGGCTACACCTTC	CASRQGRNYGYTF
.	.	TRBV6-6	TRBJ1-5	TGTGCCAGCACCCTTGCGGCAGGCAATCAGCCCCAGCATTTT	CASTLAAGNQPQHF
.	.	TRBV7-2	TRBJ2-5	TGTGCCAGCAGCTTCCCGGCCGCGGTCCAGTACTTC	CASSFPAAVQYF
.	once	TRBV27	TRBJ2-1	TGTGCCAGCATTATGCCCAGCTCCTACAATGAGCAGTTCTTC	CASIMPSSYNEQFF
.	.	TRBV12-5	TRBJ2-1	TGTGCTAGTGGTTTGGTACTGCAGGGGATTAGCAGTGAGCAGTTCTTC	CASGLVLQGISSEQFF
.	.	TRBV28	TRBJ1-6	TGTGCCACCGGACAGCTCAATTCACCCCTCCACTTT	CATGQLNSPLHF
TRBD2	.	TRBV27	TRBJ2-7	TGTGCCAGCAGTTTATCGGGGGGGAGCTCCTACGAGCAGTACTTC	CASSLSGGSSYEQYF
.	few	TRBV7-2	TRBJ2-1	TGTGCCAGCAGCCACAGGGTATCCAATGAGCAGTTCTTC	CASSHRVSNEQFF
.	.	TRBV9	TRBJ2-3	TGTGCCAGCAGCGTAGTCCCAGACACAGATACGCAGTATTTT	CASSVVPDTDTQYF
.	.	TRBV7-3	TRBJ1-2	TGTGCCAGCAGCCTCTCGGACAGTTCTAACTATGGCTACACCTTC	CASSLSDSSNYGYTF
TRBD1	few	TRBV2	TRBJ2-7	TGTGCCAGCAGTGAAGCGTTACCGGGACAGGGCTACGAGCAGTACTTC	CASSEALPGQGYEQYF
TRBD1	.	TRBV5-1	TRBJ1-2	TGCGCCAGCACCGCCGCATCGAGGACAGGCCCGTGGGGCTACACCTTC	CASTAASRTGPWGYTF
TRBD2	.	TRBV7-2	TRBJ2-1	TGTGCCAGCAGCTTAGGGACTAGCGGGGGGGCCGGTAAGAATGAGCAGTTCTTC	CASSLGTSGGAGKNEQFF
.	.	TRBV6-4	TRBJ2-1	TGTGCCAGCACCCCCAGTCAGGGTTCACGTGAGCAGTTCTTC	CASTPSQGSREQFF
.	.	TRBV7-3	TRBJ2-3	TGTGCCAGCAGCTTAAAGCGCGGGGTGGTTACGCAGTATTTT	CASSLKRGVVTQYF
.	few	TRBV11-2	TRBJ2-3	TGTGCCAGCAGCTTTGCCAGCGGCAGCACAGATACGCAGTATTTT	CASSFASGSTDTQYF
.	.	TRBV5-1	TRBJ2-5	TGCGCCAGCAGCTTGGGAGCGGCGGGCTCCCACTACCTAGAGACCCAGTACTTC	CASSLGAAGSHYLETQYF
.	few	TRBV7-9	TRBJ2-7	TGTGCCAGCAGCTTAGTTCCAGGGGGGTACGAGCAGTACTTC	CASSLVPGGYEQYF
.	.	TRBV12-5	TRBJ2-1	TGTGCTAGTGGTTTGGTACGGGGGGCCGACTACAATGAGCAGTTCTTC	CASGLVRGADYNEQFF
TRBD1	.	TRBV9	TRBJ1-1	TGTGCCAGCAGCGTAGTAGGGACAGGGGCCACTGAAGCTTTCTTT	CASSVVGTGATEAFF
.	.	TRBV7-8	TRBJ1-1	TGTGCCAGCAGCACGCGTTCGATGACTGAAGCTTTCTTT	CASSTRSMTEAFF
TRBD1	once	TRBV28	TRBJ1-1	TGTGCCAGCAGTACACCGGGACAGGGATTTGAAGCTTTCTTT	CASSTPGQGFEAFF
TRBD1	once	TRBV27	TRBJ2-5	TGTGCCAGCAGAATTAACAGGGGGCTTGGAGAGACCCAGTACTTC	CASRINRGLGETQYF
.	.	TRBV7-2	TRBJ2-7	TGTGCCAGCAGCTTAGCGGGCGGGGAGACCTACGAGCAGTACTTC	CASSLAGGETYEQYF
.	few	TRBV19	TRBJ2-7	TGTGCCAGTAGTACCCCACAGGGGAGGTACGAGCAGTACTTC	CASSTPQGRYEQYF
.	few	TRBV6-1	TRBJ2-6	TGTGCCAGCAGTGAAGACAGCCCCTCTGGGGCCAACGTCCTGACTTTC	CASSEDSPSGANVLTF
.	once	TRBV11-2	TRBJ1-2	TGTGCCAGCAGCCAGGACAGCAACTATGGCTACACCTTC	CASSQDSNYGYTF
.	.	TRBV10-3	TRBJ1-1	TGTGCCATCAGTGACGGACAGACGAACACTGAAGCTTTCTTT	CAISDGQTNTEAFF
.	.	TRBV7-2	TRBJ1-5	TGTGCCAGCACTCGGAGGGGTAGCAATCAGCCCCAGCATTTT	CASTRRGSNQPQHF
TRBD2	.	TRBV4-2	TRBJ2-1	TGTGCCAGCAGCCAAGACTGGCTAGCGGGTCGGAATGAGCAGTTCTTC	CASSQDWLAGRNEQFF
.	.	TRBV6-1	TRBJ2-7	TGTGCCAGCAGCCAGACTCTAAGCTACGAGCAGTACTTC	CASSQTLSYEQYF
TRBD1	.	TRBV5-1	TRBJ1-1	TGCGCCAGCAGCCCACAGGGGGCTTTGAACACTGAAGCTTTCTTT	CASSPQGALNTEAFF
TRBD1	.	TRBV7-2	TRBJ2-1	TGTGCCAGCAGCTTAGCACTGGGACAGGGGTACAATGAGCAGTTCTTC	CASSLALGQGYNEQFF
.	.	TRBV7-9	TRBJ2-1	TGTGCCAGCAGCTTAGCGTCTAGCGATTACAATGAGCAGTTCTTC	CASSLASSDYNEQFF
TRBD1	.	TRBV28	TRBJ1-5	TGTGCCAGCAGTTTCCGGACAGGGGTCAATCAGCCCCAGCATTTT	CASSFRTGVNQPQHF
.	few	TRBV28	TRBJ2-7	TGTGCCAGCAGTATCTCAAGCCCAGGGCGGTCCGGCGAGCAGTACTTC	CASSISSPGRSGEQYF
TRBD1	once	TRBV28	TRBJ2-7	TGTGCCAGCAGTTTGACAGGGGAGACCTACGAGCAGTACTTC	CASSLTGETYEQYF
.	once	TRBV14	TRBJ2-2	TGTGCCAGCAGCCCGTTCACCGGGGAGCTGTTTTTT	CASSPFTGELFF
.	.	TRBV7-9	TRBJ2-5	TGTGCCAGCAGCTTAGGTGACAGGTACCAAGAGACCCAGTACTTC	CASSLGDRYQETQYF
.	.	TRBV5-1	TRBJ1-2	TGCGCCAGCAGCTTGGAATTACTAACTAATGGCTACACCTTC	CASSLELLTNGYTF
TRBD2	few	TRBV5-4	TRBJ2-3	TGTGCCAGCAGCCGCGGACTAGCGGGGGGAGGCACAGATACGCAGTATTTT	CASSRGLAGGGTDTQYF
.	.	TRBV5-1	TRBJ1-1	TGCGCCAGCAGCTCCTCTGGACTCGATACTGAAGCTTTCTTT	CASSSSGLDTEAFF
.	.	TRBV11-2	TRBJ2-2	TGTGCCAGCAGCTTAGAGGCCCTTACCGGGGAGCTGTTTTTT	CASSLEALTGELFF
TRBD2	.	TRBV19	TRBJ2-3	TGTGCCAGTAGTATAGTTACTAGCGGGGGGGGAGATACGCAGTATTTT	CASSIVTSGGGDTQYF
TRBD1	.	TRBV11-2	TRBJ1-2	TGTGCCAGCAGCTTAGAGGGACAGGCATATGGCTACACCTTC	CASSLEGQAYGYTF
TRBD1	.	TRBV11-2	TRBJ2-7	TGTGCCAGCAGCCGAATCAGGGGGCGCGATCTCTACGAGCAGTACTTC	CASSRIRGRDLYEQYF
.	few	TRBV7-3	TRBJ2-1	TGTGCCAGCAGCCCCCTCTCCCCCCCTAGGGGTAATGAGCAGTTCTTC	CASSPLSPPRGNEQFF
.	.	TRBV5-8	TRBJ2-2	TGTGCCAGCAGCTTGTTCGGGGGGCGCGGCACCGGGGAGCTGTTTTTT	CASSLFGGRGTGELFF
.	.	TRBV11-1	TRBJ2-6	TGTGCCAGCGGCCCAGCGGCTGGGGCCAACGTCCTGACTTTC	CASGPAAGANVLTF
.	.	TRBV2	TRBJ2-7	TGTGCCAGCAGAGAAACCTACGAGCAGTACTTC	CASRETYEQYF
.	.	TRBV5-4	TRBJ2-7	TGTGCCAGCAGCTTCCAGGGTTCCTACGAGCAGTACTTC	CASSFQGSYEQYF
TRBD1	once	TRBV6-5	TRBJ2-3	TGTGCCAGCAGGAGGACAGGGGGATATGCAGATACGCAGTATTTT	CASRRTGGYADTQYF
TRBD1	.	TRBV9	TRBJ2-1	TGTGCCAGCAGCGCCTCGGGACAGGGGTTCAATGAGCAGTTCTTC	CASSASGQGFNEQFF